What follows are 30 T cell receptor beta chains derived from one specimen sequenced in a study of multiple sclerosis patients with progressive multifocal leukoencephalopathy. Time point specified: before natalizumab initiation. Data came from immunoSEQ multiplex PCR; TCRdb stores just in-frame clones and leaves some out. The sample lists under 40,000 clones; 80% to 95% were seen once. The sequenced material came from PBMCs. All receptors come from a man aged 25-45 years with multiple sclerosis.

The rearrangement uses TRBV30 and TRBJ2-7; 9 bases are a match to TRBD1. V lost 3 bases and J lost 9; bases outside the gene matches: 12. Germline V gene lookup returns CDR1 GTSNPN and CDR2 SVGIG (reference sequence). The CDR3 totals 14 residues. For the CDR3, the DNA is TGTGCCTGGAGCTTCGGGACAGGGCGTCCAGGGCAGTACGTC. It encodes CAWSFGTGRPGQYV.

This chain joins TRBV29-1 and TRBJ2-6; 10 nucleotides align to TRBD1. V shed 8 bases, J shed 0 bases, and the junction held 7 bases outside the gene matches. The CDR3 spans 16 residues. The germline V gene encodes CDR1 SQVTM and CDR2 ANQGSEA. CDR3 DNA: TGCAGCTTTACCGGGACAGGGGTCTCTGGGGCCAACGTCCTGACTTTC. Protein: CSFTGTGVSGANVLTF.

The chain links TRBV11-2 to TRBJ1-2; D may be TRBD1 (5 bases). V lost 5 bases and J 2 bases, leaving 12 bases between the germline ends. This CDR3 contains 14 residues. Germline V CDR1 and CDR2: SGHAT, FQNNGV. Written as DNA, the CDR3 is TGTGCCAGCAGCCCTGGGGGGTCAAACTATGGCTACACCTTC. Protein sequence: CASSPGGSNYGYTF.

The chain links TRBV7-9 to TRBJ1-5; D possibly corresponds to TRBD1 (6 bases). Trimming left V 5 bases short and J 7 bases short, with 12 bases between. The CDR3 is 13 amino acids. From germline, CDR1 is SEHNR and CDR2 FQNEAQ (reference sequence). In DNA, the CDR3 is TGTGCCAGCAGCGTACAGGGAGGACAGCCCCAGCATTTT. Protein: CASSVQGGQPQHF. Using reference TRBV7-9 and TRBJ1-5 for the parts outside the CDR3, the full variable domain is DTGVSQNPRHKITKRGQNVTFRCDPISEHNRLYWYRQTLGQGPEFLTYFQNEAQLEKSRLLSDRFSAERPKGSFSTLEIQRTEQGDSAMYLCASSVQGGQPQHFGDGTRLSIL.

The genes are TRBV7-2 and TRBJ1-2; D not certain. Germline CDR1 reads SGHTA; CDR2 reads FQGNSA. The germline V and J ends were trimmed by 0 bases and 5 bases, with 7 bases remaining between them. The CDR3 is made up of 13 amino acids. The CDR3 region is CASSLATAYGYTF. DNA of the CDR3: TGTGCCAGCAGCTTAGCCACAGCATATGGCTACACCTTC. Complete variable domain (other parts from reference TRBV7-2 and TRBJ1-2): GAGVSQSPSNKVTEKGKDVELRCDPISGHTALYWYRQSLGQGLEFLIYFQGNSAPDKSGLPSDRFSAERTGGSVSTLTIQRTQQEDSAVYLCASSLATAYGYTFGSGTRLTVV.

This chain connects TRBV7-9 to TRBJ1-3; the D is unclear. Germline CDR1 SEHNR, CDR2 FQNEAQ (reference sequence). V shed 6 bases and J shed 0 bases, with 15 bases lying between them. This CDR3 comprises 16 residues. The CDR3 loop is CASSHMGGSSGNTIYF. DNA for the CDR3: TGTGCCAGCAGTCATATGGGCGGGAGCTCTGGAAACACCATATATTTT.

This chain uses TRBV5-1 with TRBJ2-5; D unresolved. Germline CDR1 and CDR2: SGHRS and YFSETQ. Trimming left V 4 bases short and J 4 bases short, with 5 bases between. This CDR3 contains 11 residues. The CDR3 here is CASSIRETQYF. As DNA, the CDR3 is TGCGCCAGCAGCATAAGAGAGACCCAGTACTTC.

CDR3 DNA sequence: TGTGCCACCAGCAGAGACGGGGACAGCTACAATGAGCAGTTCTTC. Its translation is CATSRDGDSYNEQFF. The chain combines TRBV15 with TRBJ2-1, with 7 bases aligning to TRBD1. With 0 bases clipped from V and 3 bases from J, the junction kept 2 bases outside the gene matches. The V gene's germline CDR1 is LNHNV and CDR2 YYDKDF (reference sequence). CDR3 length equals 15 residues.

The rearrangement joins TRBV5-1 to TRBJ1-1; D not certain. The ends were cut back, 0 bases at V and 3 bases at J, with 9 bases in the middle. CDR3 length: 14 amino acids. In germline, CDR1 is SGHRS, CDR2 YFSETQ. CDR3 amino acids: CASSLADGDTEAFF. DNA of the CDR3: TGCGCCAGCAGCTTGGCCGACGGGGACACTGAAGCTTTCTTT.

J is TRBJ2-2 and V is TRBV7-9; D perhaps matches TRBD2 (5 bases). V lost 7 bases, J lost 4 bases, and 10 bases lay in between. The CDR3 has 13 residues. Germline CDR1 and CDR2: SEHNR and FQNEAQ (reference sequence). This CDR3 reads CASTAGSTGELFF. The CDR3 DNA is TGTGCCAGCACCGCGGGTTCCACCGGGGAGCTGTTTTTT.

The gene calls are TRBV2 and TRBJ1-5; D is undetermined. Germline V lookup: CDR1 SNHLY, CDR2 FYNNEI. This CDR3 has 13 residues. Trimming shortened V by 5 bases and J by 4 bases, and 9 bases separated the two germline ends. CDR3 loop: CASSRAENQPQHF. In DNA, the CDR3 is TGTGCCAGCAGTAGGGCAGAGAATCAGCCCCAGCATTTT.

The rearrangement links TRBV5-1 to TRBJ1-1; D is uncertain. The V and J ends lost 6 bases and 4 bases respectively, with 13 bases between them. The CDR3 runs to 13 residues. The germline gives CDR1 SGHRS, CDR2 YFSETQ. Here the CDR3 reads CASNFGGSTEAFF. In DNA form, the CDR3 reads TGCGCCAGCAACTTTGGAGGGAGCACTGAAGCTTTCTTT.

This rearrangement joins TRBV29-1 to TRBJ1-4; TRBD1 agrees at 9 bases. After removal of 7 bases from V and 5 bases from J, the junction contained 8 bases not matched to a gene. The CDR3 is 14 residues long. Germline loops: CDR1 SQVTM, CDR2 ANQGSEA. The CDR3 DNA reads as TGCAGCGGGGGGACAGGGCTCGAGAATGAAAAACTGTTTTTT. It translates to CSGGTGLENEKLFF.

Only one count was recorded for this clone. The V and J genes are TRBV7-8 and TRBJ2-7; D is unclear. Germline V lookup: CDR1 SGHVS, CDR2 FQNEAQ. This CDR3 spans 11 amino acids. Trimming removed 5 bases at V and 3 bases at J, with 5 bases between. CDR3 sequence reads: CASSLIYEQYF. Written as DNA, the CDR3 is TGTGCCAGCAGCCTTATCTACGAGCAGTACTTC.

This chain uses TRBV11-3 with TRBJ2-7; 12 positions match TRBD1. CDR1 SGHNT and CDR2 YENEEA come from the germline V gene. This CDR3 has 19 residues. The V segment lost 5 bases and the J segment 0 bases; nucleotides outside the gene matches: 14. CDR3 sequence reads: CASSGGTGGASPSSYEQYV. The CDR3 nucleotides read TGTGCCAGCAGCGGAGGGACAGGGGGCGCGTCCCCATCCTCCTACGAGCAGTACGTC.

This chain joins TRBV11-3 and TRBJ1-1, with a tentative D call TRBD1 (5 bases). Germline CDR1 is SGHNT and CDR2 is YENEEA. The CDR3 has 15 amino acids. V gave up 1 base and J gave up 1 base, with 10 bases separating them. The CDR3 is CASSLGGSENTEAFF. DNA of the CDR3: TGTGCCAGCAGCTTAGGGGGGTCGGAGAACACTGAAGCTTTCTTT.

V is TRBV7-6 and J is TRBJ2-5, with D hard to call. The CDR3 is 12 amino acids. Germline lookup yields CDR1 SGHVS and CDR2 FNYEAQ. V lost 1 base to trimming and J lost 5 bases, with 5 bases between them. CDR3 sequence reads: CASSLESETQYF. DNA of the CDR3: TGTGCCAGCAGCTTAGAATCTGAGACCCAGTACTTC.

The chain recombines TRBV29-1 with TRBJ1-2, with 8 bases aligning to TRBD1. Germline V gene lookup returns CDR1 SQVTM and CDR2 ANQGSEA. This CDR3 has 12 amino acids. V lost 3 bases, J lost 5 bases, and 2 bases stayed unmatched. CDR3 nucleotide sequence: TGCAGCGTTGAGGACAGGGTATATGGCTACACCTTC. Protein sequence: CSVEDRVYGYTF.

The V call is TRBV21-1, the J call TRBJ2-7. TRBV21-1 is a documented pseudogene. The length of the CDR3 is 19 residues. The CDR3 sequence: CASSKWPTFRDRYFYEQYV. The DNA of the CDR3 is TGTGCCAGCAGCAAATGGCCGACCTTCCGGGACCGTTATTTCTACGAGCAGTACGTC.

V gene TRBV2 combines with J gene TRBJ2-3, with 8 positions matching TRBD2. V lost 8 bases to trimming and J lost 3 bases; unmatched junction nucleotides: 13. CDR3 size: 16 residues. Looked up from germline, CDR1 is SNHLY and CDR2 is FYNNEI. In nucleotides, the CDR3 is TGTGCCAGCGGACCCATTCCCGGGAGGGGTACAGATACGCAGTATTTT. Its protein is CASGPIPGRGTDTQYF. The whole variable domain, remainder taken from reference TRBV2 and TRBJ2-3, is EPEVTQTPSHQVTQMGQEVILRCVPISNHLYFYWYRQILGQKVEFLVSFYNNEISEKSEIFDDQFSVERPDGSNFTLKIRSTKLEDSAMYFCASGPIPGRGTDTQYFGPGTRLTVL.

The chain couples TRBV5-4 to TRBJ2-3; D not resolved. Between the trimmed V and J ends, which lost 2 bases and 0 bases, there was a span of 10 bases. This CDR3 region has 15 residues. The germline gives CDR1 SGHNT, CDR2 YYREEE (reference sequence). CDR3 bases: TGTGCCAGCAGCTTTGTCTCCTCTAGCACAGATACGCAGTATTTT. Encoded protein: CASSFVSSSTDTQYF.

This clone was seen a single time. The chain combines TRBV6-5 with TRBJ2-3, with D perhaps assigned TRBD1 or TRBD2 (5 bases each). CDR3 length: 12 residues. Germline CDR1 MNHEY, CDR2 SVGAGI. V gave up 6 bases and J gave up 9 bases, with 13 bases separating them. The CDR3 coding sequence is TGTGCCAGCAGAACGGGGCCTAGCACGCAGTATTTT. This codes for CASRTGPSTQYF.

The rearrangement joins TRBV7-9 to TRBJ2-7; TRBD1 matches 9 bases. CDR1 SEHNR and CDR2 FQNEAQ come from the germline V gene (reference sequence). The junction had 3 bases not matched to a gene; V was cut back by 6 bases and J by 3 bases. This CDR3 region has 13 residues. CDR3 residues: CASRTGGDYEQYF. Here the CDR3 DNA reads TGTGCCAGCAGGACAGGGGGGGACTACGAGCAGTACTTC.

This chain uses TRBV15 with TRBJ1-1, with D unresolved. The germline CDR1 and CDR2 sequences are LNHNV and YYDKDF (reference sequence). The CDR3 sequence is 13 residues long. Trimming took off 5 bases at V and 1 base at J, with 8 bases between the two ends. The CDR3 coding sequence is TGTGCCACCAGCGGGCGGGAGAACACTGAAGCTTTCTTT. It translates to CATSGRENTEAFF. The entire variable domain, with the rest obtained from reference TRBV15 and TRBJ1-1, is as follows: DAMVIQNPRYQVTQFGKPVTLSCSQTLNHNVMYWYQQKSSQAPKLLFHYYDKDFNNEADTPDNFQSRRPNTSFCFLDIRSPGLGDTAMYLCATSGRENTEAFFGQGTRLTVV.

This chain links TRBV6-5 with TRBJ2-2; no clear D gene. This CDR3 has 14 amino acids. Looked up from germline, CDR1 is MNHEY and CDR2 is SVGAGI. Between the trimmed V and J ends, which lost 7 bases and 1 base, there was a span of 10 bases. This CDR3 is CASTPPGNTGELFF. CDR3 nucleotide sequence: TGTGCCAGCACCCCACCTGGGAACACCGGGGAGCTGTTTTTT.

The CDR3 region has the DNA TGTGCCAGCAGCTTTTCAAGAGGAGAGACCCAGTACTTC. Translated, it gives CASSFSRGETQYF. V is TRBV7-9 and J is TRBJ2-5; D unresolved. The CDR3 is 13 amino acids. In germline, CDR1 is SEHNR, CDR2 FQNEAQ (reference sequence). Trimming removed 3 bases at V and 4 bases at J, with 9 bases between.

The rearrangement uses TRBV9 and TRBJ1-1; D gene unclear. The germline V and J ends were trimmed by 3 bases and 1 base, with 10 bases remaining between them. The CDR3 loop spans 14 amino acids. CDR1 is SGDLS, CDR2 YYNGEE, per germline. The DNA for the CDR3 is TGTGCCAGCAGCGCGGAGGGCGAGAACACTGAAGCTTTCTTT. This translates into CASSAEGENTEAFF.

The chain's CDR3 is CASSTTLAQGLGGYTF. DNA for the CDR3: TGTGCCAGCAGCACTACTTTGGCCCAGGGGCTAGGTGGCTACACCTTC. The V call is TRBV11-2, the J call TRBJ1-2; maybe TRBD1 (6 bases). The CDR3 is 16 residues long. V was pared by 5 bases and J by 7 bases, with 23 bases between. Germline V CDR1 and CDR2: SGHAT, FQNNGV.

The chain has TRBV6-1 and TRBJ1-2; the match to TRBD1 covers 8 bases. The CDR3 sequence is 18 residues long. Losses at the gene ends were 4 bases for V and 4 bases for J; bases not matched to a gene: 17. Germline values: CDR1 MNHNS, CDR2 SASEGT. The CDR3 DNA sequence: TGTGCCAGCAGTGGCGGGGCAGGGGGCGACCTTTTGGGCTATGGCTACACCTTC. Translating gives CASSGGAGGDLLGYGYTF.

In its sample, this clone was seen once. CDR3 DNA: TGTGCCTGGAGAACGGGGGTCACAGATACGCAGTATTTT. Its translation is CAWRTGVTDTQYF. V and J are TRBV30 and TRBJ2-3, with D possibly matching TRBD2 (6 bases). Germline CDR1 reads GTSNPN; CDR2 reads SVGIG (reference sequence). V was cut by 3 bases and J by 2 bases, with 9 bases left in between. This CDR3 comprises 13 residues.